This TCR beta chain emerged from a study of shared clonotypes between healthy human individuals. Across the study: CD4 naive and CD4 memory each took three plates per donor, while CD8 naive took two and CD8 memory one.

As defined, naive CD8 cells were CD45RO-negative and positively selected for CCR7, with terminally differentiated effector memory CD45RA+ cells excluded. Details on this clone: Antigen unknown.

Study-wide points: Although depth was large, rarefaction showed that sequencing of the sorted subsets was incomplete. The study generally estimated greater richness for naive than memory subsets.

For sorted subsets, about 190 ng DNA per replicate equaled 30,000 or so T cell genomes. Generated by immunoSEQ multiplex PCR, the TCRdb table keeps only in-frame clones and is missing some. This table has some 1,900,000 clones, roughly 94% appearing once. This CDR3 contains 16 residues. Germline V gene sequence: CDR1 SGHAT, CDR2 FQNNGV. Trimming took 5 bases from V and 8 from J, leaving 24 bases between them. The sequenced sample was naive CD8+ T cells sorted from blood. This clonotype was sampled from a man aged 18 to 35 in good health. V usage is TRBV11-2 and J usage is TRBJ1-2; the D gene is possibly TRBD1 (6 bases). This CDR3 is CASSTEPDRALGGYTF. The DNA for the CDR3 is TGTGCCAGCAGCACCGAACCGGACAGAGCCTTGGGGGGCTACACCTTC. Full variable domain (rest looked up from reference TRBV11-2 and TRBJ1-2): EAGVAQSPRYKIIEKRQSVAFWCNPISGHATLYWYQQILGQGPKLLIQFQNNGVVDDSQLPKDRFSAERLKGVDSTLKIQPAKLEDSAVYLCASSTEPDRALGGYTFGSGTRLTVV.